This TCR beta chain was observed in a study of response to subunit inactivated influenza vaccine. Study-level points and caveats: Few new T cells, the authors suggested, are recruited by each seasonal influenza vaccination.

TCRdb used MiXCR to reprocess the RT-PCR reads, holding one entry per CDR3 protein. The sample gives around 540,000 distinct CDR3 sequences, about 11% of which show up once; 10% is in the top ten. Germline V CDR1 and CDR2: SGHRS, YFSETQ. V shed 2 bases and J shed 6 bases, with 14 bases lying between them. CDR3 size: 14 residues. The table lists this clonotype with a few counts. What it binds is not known. V gene TRBV5-1 combines with J gene TRBJ1-1; maybe TRBD1 (5 bases). The TCR was taken from a man in his fifties or sixties who received an inactivated influenza vaccine. This specimen consisted of PBMCs from blood, obtained on the day of vaccination. CDR3: CASSFSQGGAEAFF. CDR3 DNA: TGCGCCAGCAGCTTCAGCCAGGGAGGTGCTGAAGCTTTCTTT.